The 2 T cell receptor beta chains below come from one sample, sequenced in a study of blood T cell repertoires in COVID-19 (dated by TCRdb to 2020 to 2021). Library prep was done by the immunoSEQ multiplex PCR assay. TCRdb provides this immuneACCESS table in a form limited to in-frame rearrangements. Some clones are lacking; in checked studies, under half of them reflect an unresolved V gene, and why the rest are absent is not known. The sample includes roughly 290,000 clones, with under 85% observed a single time. The top ten hold 0.85% to 0.9% of the sample. The sequenced material came from peripheral blood. Every receptor here comes from a human donor with COVID-19, enrolled during active disease. The donor label of this sample is uncertain.

The CDR3: CASSLEGLAGVNEQFF. Here the CDR3 DNA reads TGTGCCAGCAGCCTAGAGGGACTAGCGGGAGTAAATGAGCAGTTCTTC. V usage is TRBV7-3 and J usage is TRBJ2-1, with 14 bases that match TRBD2. This CDR3 is built from 16 residues. V was clipped by 5 bases and J by 7 bases; unmatched bases: 7. Germline CDR1 and CDR2: SGHTA and FQGTGA.

The chain carries TRBV9 and TRBJ1-6; maybe TRBD1 (5 bases). Deletions cut 1 base from V and 7 bases from J, with 9 bases between. CDR1 and CDR2 (germline): SGDLS, YYNGEE. The CDR3 covers 14 residues. Here the CDR3 DNA reads TGTGCCAGCAGCGTACGGAGGGACAATTCACCCCTCCACTTT. It specifies CASSVRRDNSPLHF. The full variable domain, its missing parts supplied by reference TRBV9 and TRBJ1-6, is DSGVTQTPKHLITATGQRVTLRCSPRSGDLSVYWYQQSLDQGLQFLIQYYNGEERAKGNILERFSAQQFPDLHSELNLSSLELGDSALYFCASSVRRDNSPLHFGNGTRLTVT.